This TCR beta chain comes out of a study of early T cells in non-severe SARS-CoV-2 infection. The CDR3 runs 15 residues. Germline CDR1 reads LGHDT; CDR2 reads YNNKEL (reference sequence). V shed 3 bases and J 8 bases; nucleotides not matched to a gene: 8. Note on this clonotype: Its antigen is not known.

Researchers tagged individual cDNA molecules with unique molecular identifiers. TCRdb redid the calling of the 5' RACE reads with MiXCR, one entry per CDR3 protein. The sample yields tens of thousands of distinct CDR3 sequences, under 10% seen once. Study results and limitations: VDJdb matching, biased toward anti-spike CD8 responses, missed private and CD4 specificities.

The V and J genes are TRBV3-1 and TRBJ2-1; TRBD1 aligns across 9 bases. Sequenced sample: whole blood. The receptor was isolated from an adult who was a healthcare worker with PCR-confirmed SARS-CoV-2 infection or an uninfected control (not recorded which). The DNA of the CDR3 is TGTGCCAGCAGCCATAAAGGACAGGGGTCATATGAGCAGTTCTTC. It is translated as CASSHKGQGSYEQFF.